The 13 T cell receptor beta chains given below trace back to one sample, sequenced in a study of blood T cell repertoires in COVID-19. Using immunoSEQ multiplex PCR, the repertoire was profiled, and TCRdb retains in-frame clones only, with some absent. The table has around 14,000 clones, 75% to 90% seen once; the top ten hold less than 3%. The sample consisted of peripheral blood. These receptors originate from a human donor in a cohort sampled during active COVID-19.

This clone was detected once. This chain joins TRBV19 and TRBJ1-1, with D maybe TRBD1 (5 bases). This CDR3 is built from 15 residues. CDR1 LNHDA and CDR2 SQIVND come from the germline V gene (reference sequence). V was shortened by 5 bases and J by 1 base, with 14 bases between the two germline ends. The CDR3 DNA reads as TGTGCCAGTAGTCAAGGTAACAGGAGGAACACTGAAGCTTTCTTT. It is translated as CASSQGNRRNTEAFF.

The chain couples TRBV6-2 or TRBV6-3 to TRBJ1-5; 8 bases are a match to TRBD1. Germline values: CDR1 MNHEY, CDR2 SVGEGT. V gave up 2 bases and J gave up 0 bases; unmatched junction bases: 15. The CDR3 spans 20 residues. This CDR3 reads CASSYTRFSGQVASNQPQHF. For the CDR3, the DNA is TGTGCCAGCAGTTACACAAGATTTTCGGGACAGGTAGCTAGCAATCAGCCCCAGCATTTT.

This sequence joins TRBV11-2 and TRBJ1-1; no firm D call. The CDR3 is made up of 13 amino acids. CDR1 is SGHAT, CDR2 FQNNGV, per germline. V lost 3 bases and J 8 bases, leaving 13 bases between the germline ends. The CDR3 DNA is TGTGCCAGCAGCTTCCGGGCGGGTAACGAAGCTTTCTTT. It is translated as CASSFRAGNEAFF.

This clone was seen a few times. This chain links TRBV11-2 with TRBJ2-3, with D possibly TRBD2 on 5 matching bases. Germline V gene lookup returns CDR1 SGHAT and CDR2 FQNNGV. The CDR3 runs 13 residues. Trimming shortened V by 3 bases and J by 4 bases, and 8 bases separated the two germline ends. The CDR3 reads CASSFLASDTQYF. As DNA, the CDR3 is TGTGCCAGCAGCTTTTTAGCGTCAGATACGCAGTATTTT.

V is TRBV15 and J is TRBJ2-1; 9 bases fit TRBD2. Trimming took 0 bases from V and 7 from J; bases not matched to a gene: 7. Germline V gene sequence: CDR1 LNHNV, CDR2 YYDKDF (reference sequence). The length of the CDR3 is 16 residues. For the CDR3, the DNA is TGTGCCACCAGCAGAGATCTTGGCGGGAGGGTTAATGAGCAGTTCTTC. Residues: CATSRDLGGRVNEQFF.

The rearrangement links TRBV6-2 or TRBV6-3 to TRBJ2-1; a weak D match, TRBD2 (6 bases). V was clipped by 2 bases and J by 7 bases, with 15 bases between them. The CDR3 extends over 15 amino acids. The V gene's germline CDR1 is MNHEY and CDR2 SVGEGT. Here the CDR3 reads CASSYPTGASNEQFF. The CDR3 region has the DNA TGTGCCAGCAGTTACCCCACGGGAGCTTCTAATGAGCAGTTCTTC.

CDR3 sequence (DNA): TGTGCCAGCAGTGAGTCAGAAACCCGGGGCAATCAGCCCCAGCATTTT. It translates to CASSESETRGNQPQHF. J is TRBJ1-5 and V is TRBV2, with D hard to call. The V end was cut by 3 bases, the J end by 2 bases, with 14 bases between. The germline CDR1 and CDR2 sequences are SNHLY and FYNNEI. The length of the CDR3 is 16 residues.

The chain links TRBV18 to TRBJ2-1, with D perhaps matching TRBD2 (6 bases). This CDR3 has 16 residues. The V gene lost 3 bases and the J gene lost 6 bases, with 18 bases spanning the gap. The germline CDR1 and CDR2 sequences are KGHSH and LQKENI. CDR3 in DNA: TGTGCCAGCTCACCCCGCAGTGTCGGGAGCGGCAATGAGCAGTTCTTC. This sequence encodes CASSPRSVGSGNEQFF.

The chain links TRBV19 to TRBJ2-7; 8 bases are shared with TRBD2. Germline CDR1 LNHDA, CDR2 SQIVND (reference sequence). The CDR3 is made up of 14 amino acids. J lost 1 base, V lost 3 bases, and 2 bases had no gene match. The CDR3 DNA reads as TGTGCCAGTAGTATTGGGACTAGGTCCTACGAGCAGTACTTC. Protein product: CASSIGTRSYEQYF. The variable domain in full, with the rest retrieved from reference TRBV19 and TRBJ2-7, is DGGITQSPKYLFRKEGQNVTLSCEQNLNHDAMYWYRQDPGQGLRLIYYSQIVNDFQKGDIAEGYSVSREKKESFPLTVTSAQKNPTAFYLCASSIGTRSYEQYFGPGTRLTVT.

In its sample, this clone was seen once. The chain links TRBV5-1 to TRBJ1-1; D gene uncertain. The V and J ends lost 4 bases and 0 bases respectively, with 10 bases between them. CDR1 SGHRS and CDR2 YFSETQ come from the germline V gene. The CDR3 sequence is 14 residues long. DNA for the CDR3: TGCGCCAGCAGCGGGAGCGGCCTGAACACTGAAGCTTTCTTT. Translating gives CASSGSGLNTEAFF.

The chain uses TRBV7-6 and TRBJ2-1; D may be TRBD2 (5 bases). The germline gives CDR1 SGHVS, CDR2 FNYEAQ. The ends were cut back, 3 bases at V and 9 bases at J, with 12 bases in the middle. The CDR3 totals 13 residues. The CDR3 DNA is TGTGCCAGCAGCTTCGGGGTTCTTGGTGAGCAGTTCTTC. It encodes CASSFGVLGEQFF.

The gene calls are TRBV3-1 (or the pseudogene TRBV3-2) and TRBJ1-4; D is unclear. V lost 3 bases and J lost 0, with 14 bases in between. The CDR3 covers 17 residues. CDR1 is LGHDT, CDR2 YNNKEL, per germline (reference sequence). The CDR3 coding sequence is TGTGCCAGCAGCCACACGGGAACTCAAGCAACTAATGAAAAACTGTTTTTT. Its translation: CASSHTGTQATNEKLFF.

This chain uses TRBV5-1 with TRBJ1-5; D remains ambiguous. This CDR3 region has 14 residues. V was cut by 0 bases and J by 2 bases, with 6 bases left in between. CDR1 and CDR2 (germline): SGHRS, YFSETQ. In DNA form, the CDR3 reads TGCGCCAGCAGCTTGGCCGGGGGCAATCAGCCCCAGCATTTT. Protein sequence: CASSLAGGNQPQHF.